This T cell receptor beta chain was captured in a study of CD8+ T cells in alopecia areata. Overall study context: Tofacitinib exposure lasted 6 to 18 months, followed by 6 months off drug.

Sequencing used cDNA as its template, made by extracting RNA and reverse transcribing it. Assay: immunoSEQ multiplex PCR; the TCRdb copy retains only in-frame clones and omits some. This sample carries about 200,000 clones, under 70% of them seen once, and the ten largest clones take more than 3.5%. Losses at the gene ends were 4 bases for V and 10 bases for J; bases not matched to a gene: 13. The CDR3 extends over 14 amino acids. The V gene's germline CDR1 is MGHRA and CDR2 YSYEKL. Regarding treatment: oral pan-JAK inhibitor, 5-10 mg twice daily. V gene TRBV4-1 combines with J gene TRBJ2-7; 7 positions agree with TRBD2. The sequenced sample was CD4+ T cells sorted from blood, obtained at week 4, from a patient treated with tofacitinib. This clonotype originated in a human donor with alopecia areata. This chain's CDR3 is CASSPGLPIIQQYF. In DNA form, the CDR3 reads TGCGCCAGCAGCCCGGGACTACCGATAATTCAACAGTACTTC.